Listed below are T cell receptor beta chains from one sample, sequenced in a study of blood T cell repertoires in COVID-19. Profiling relied on immunoSEQ multiplex PCR, and the TCRdb table lists in-frame clones only, not all of them. Counted here are over 150,000 clones, approximately 83% occurring once; the ten biggest clones make up around 2.1%. The sample was peripheral blood. These TCRs come from an elderly woman with acute or convalescent COVID-19. Each CDR3 is given with its conserved first and last residue. D genes are given only for firm matches. Where a row states a size, it is once, few, many or the class of an expanded clone; other rows omit it.

J: TRBJ2-5
V: TRBV6-2/TRBV6-3
D: TRBD2
size: .
DNA: TGTGCCAGCAGTGGAGGTAGCGGGGGCCTCAAGGCGGGAGAGACCCAGTACTTC
CDR3: CASSGGSGGLKAGETQYF

J: TRBJ2-4
V: TRBV14
D: TRBD2
size: .
DNA: TGTGCCAGCAGCCAAGACGGGGTAGCGGGAGGGGTGGAAAACATTCAGTACTTC
CDR3: CASSQDGVAGGVENIQYF

J: TRBJ2-1
V: TRBV5-1
D: TRBD2
size: .
DNA: TGCGCCAGCCGTAATTCCCCGGGACTAGGCTTCACGTCGGCCTACAATGAGCAGTTCTTC
CDR3: CASRNSPGLGFTSAYNEQFF

J: TRBJ1-5
V: TRBV4-3
D: .
size: .
DNA: TGCGCCAGCAGCCAAGTGTTGCGACAGCCCCAGCATTTT
CDR3: CASSQVLRQPQHF

J: TRBJ2-7
V: TRBV7-2
D: .
size: .
DNA: TGTGCCAGCAGCCAACGACTAGTCAGGGAGCAGTACTTC
CDR3: CASSQRLVREQYF

J: TRBJ2-2
V: TRBV28
D: .
size: .
DNA: TGTGCCAGCAGTTTGGGGACACTGAACACCGGGGAGCTGTTTTTT
CDR3: CASSLGTLNTGELFF

J: TRBJ2-4
V: TRBV19
D: TRBD1
size: .
DNA: TGTGCCAGTAGCGCCGGGACAGGGGCCGCGGAGGCCAAAAACATTCAGTACTTC
CDR3: CASSAGTGAAEAKNIQYF

J: TRBJ2-7
V: TRBV9
D: .
size: .
DNA: TGTGCCAGCAGCCTAAGCGGGCAGGGACGGGAGCAGTACTTC
CDR3: CASSLSGQGREQYF

J: TRBJ2-6
V: TRBV19
D: TRBD1
size: .
DNA: TGTGCCAGTAGTCGCCAGGGGGTGGCTGGGGCCAACGTCCTGACTTTC
CDR3: CASSRQGVAGANVLTF

J: TRBJ1-5
V: TRBV30
D: TRBD1
size: .
DNA: TGTGCCTGGAGCCCACAGGGGGCTGGGCAGCCCCAGCATTTT
CDR3: CAWSPQGAGQPQHF

J: TRBJ2-3
V: TRBV5-4
D: TRBD1
size: .
DNA: TGTGCCAGCAGCTGGTTTGGGACAGGGGTGGTCGATACGCAGTATTTT
CDR3: CASSWFGTGVVDTQYF

J: TRBJ1-6
V: TRBV28
D: .
size: .
DNA: TGTGCCAGCAGTTCACCCCTTGGCAGGGATAATTCACCCCTCCACTTT
CDR3: CASSSPLGRDNSPLHF

J: TRBJ2-7
V: TRBV19
D: .
size: once
DNA: TGTGCCAGTAGTATCACTCGGGTGGGGGCTACCCCCCAAGTGCAGTACTTC
CDR3: CASSITRVGATPQVQYF

J: TRBJ2-3
V: TRBV28
D: TRBD2
size: .
DNA: TGTGCCAGCAGTTTTATTGGCCTAGCGGGGGGCACAAGCACAGATACGCAGTATTTT
CDR3: CASSFIGLAGGTSTDTQYF

J: TRBJ2-2
V: TRBV7-2
D: .
size: few
DNA: TGTGCCAGCAGCCTGACAGGAGACACCGGGGAGCTGTTTTTT
CDR3: CASSLTGDTGELFF

J: TRBJ1-3
V: TRBV9
D: .
size: .
DNA: TGTGCCAGCAGCGCCACGGGGCAGGGAGGTGGAAACACCATATATTTT
CDR3: CASSATGQGGGNTIYF

J: TRBJ2-5
V: TRBV7-8
D: TRBD2
size: .
DNA: TGTGCCAGCAGCTTACTTTATCGGTTGAGAGGGAGCGGGGGGCAAGAGACCCAGTACTTC
CDR3: CASSLLYRLRGSGGQETQYF

J: TRBJ2-4
V: TRBV7-2
D: .
size: .
DNA: TGTGCCAGCAGCTTAGTTTTCCCAGGGGCGAGTAGAGCCAAAAACATTCAGTACTTC
CDR3: CASSLVFPGASRAKNIQYF

J: TRBJ2-3
V: TRBV9
D: TRBD2
size: .
DNA: TGTGCCAGCAGCGCCCTAGCGGGGAGCACAGATACGCAGTATTTT
CDR3: CASSALAGSTDTQYF

J: TRBJ2-1
V: TRBV4-2
D: TRBD2
size: few
DNA: TGTGCCAGCAGCCGCCCGGGGGGTGCCAGGAATGAGCAGTTCTTC
CDR3: CASSRPGGARNEQFF

J: TRBJ2-3
V: TRBV7-9
D: .
size: .
DNA: TGTGCCAGCAGCCCAGGGGGCACAGATACGCAGTATTTT
CDR3: CASSPGGTDTQYF

J: TRBJ1-2
V: TRBV10-3
D: TRBD1
size: .
DNA: TGTGCCATCTGGACAGGGCGGGGTGGCTACACCTTC
CDR3: CAIWTGRGGYTF

J: TRBJ2-2
V: TRBV19
D: TRBD1
size: few
DNA: TGTGCCAGTAGTCACAGGACAGGGGGCACCGGGGAGCTGTTTTTT
CDR3: CASSHRTGGTGELFF

J: TRBJ1-1
V: TRBV5-1
D: TRBD1
size: .
DNA: TGCGCCAGCAGCCCATCGGGACAGTTGAACACTGAAGCTTTCTTT
CDR3: CASSPSGQLNTEAFF

J: TRBJ2-7
V: TRBV28
D: .
size: .
DNA: TGTGCCAGCAGTTCACCACAGGTCCACGAGCAGTACTTC
CDR3: CASSSPQVHEQYF

J: TRBJ1-3
V: TRBV7-2
D: TRBD1
size: .
DNA: TGTGCCAGCAGCACCGACAGGGGATCTGGAAACACCATATATTTT
CDR3: CASSTDRGSGNTIYF

J: TRBJ2-4
V: TRBV3-1/TRBV3-2
D: TRBD2
size: .
DNA: TGTGCCAGCAGCTCGACGGGGACTAGCGTTAACGTCAGACTTCTAGCCAAAAACATTCAGTACTTC
CDR3: CASSSTGTSVNVRLLAKNIQYF

J: TRBJ1-5
V: TRBV7-2
D: TRBD1
size: few
DNA: TGTGCCAGCAGCCCATGGACAGGCTACGGCAATCAGCCCCAGCATTTT
CDR3: CASSPWTGYGNQPQHF

J: TRBJ1-1
V: TRBV5-1
D: .
size: few
DNA: TGCGCCAGCAGCTTGGTCCCCCCGCGGCAGGGTGGTACTGAAGCTTTCTTT
CDR3: CASSLVPPRQGGTEAFF

J: TRBJ2-3
V: TRBV7-3
D: .
size: .
DNA: TGTGCCAGCAGCTTAAGGCAGGGCGGCACAGATACGCAGTATTTT
CDR3: CASSLRQGGTDTQYF

J: TRBJ1-4
V: TRBV19
D: .
size: few
DNA: TGTGCCAGTAGTATTGAGGCCTTTAATGAAAAACTGTTTTTT
CDR3: CASSIEAFNEKLFF

J: TRBJ1-6
V: TRBV18
D: .
size: .
DNA: TGTGCCAGCTCACGATCGCCGGATTCACCCCTCCACTTT
CDR3: CASSRSPDSPLHF

J: TRBJ1-2
V: TRBV7-2
D: .
size: .
DNA: TGTGCCAGCAGCTTAGAGTTTTCTCACGAGGGATTAGCCTATGGCTACACCTTC
CDR3: CASSLEFSHEGLAYGYTF

J: TRBJ2-2
V: TRBV5-1
D: TRBD2
size: .
DNA: TGCGCCAGCAGCAGACCTGGGACTAGCCGAAGCACCGGGGAGCTGTTTTTT
CDR3: CASSRPGTSRSTGELFF

J: TRBJ1-5
V: TRBV12-3/TRBV12-4
D: .
size: .
DNA: TGTGCCAGCGGGACGGACAGAGGACAGCCCCAGCATTTT
CDR3: CASGTDRGQPQHF

J: TRBJ2-5
V: TRBV7-2
D: .
size: .
DNA: TGTGCCAGCAGCTCCTGGACGGGGCAAGAGACCCAGTACTTC
CDR3: CASSSWTGQETQYF

J: TRBJ2-1
V: TRBV29-1
D: TRBD2
size: .
DNA: TGCAGCGTAACGACTAGCGGGAGGGTAAACAATGAGCAGTTCTTC
CDR3: CSVTTSGRVNNEQFF

J: TRBJ2-7
V: TRBV21-1
D: .
size: .
DNA: TGTGCCAGCAGGCTGACAGCCTACGAGCAGTACTTC
CDR3: CASRLTAYEQYF